What follows is one T cell receptor beta chain and its context. Its antigen is unknown. Being one base from a much bigger clone, this may be a read error. These data originate in a study of T cells in Graves' hyperthyroidism and ophthalmopathy. Study conclusions and caveats: Ophthalmopathy prediction by the model preceded onset by a median about 6.5 months. Blood samples included most of the expanded thyroid clonotypes exceeding 0.001.

Patients were excluded because of uncontrolled infection, other autoimmune disease, pregnancy or lactation. Diagnoses rested on clinical symptoms, serum thyroxine and TRAb, thyroid ultrasound and orbital computed tomography. Researchers amplified the TCR beta CDR3 regions from RNA transcripts. Researchers ran a first-round RT-PCR on the TCR CDR3 using the HTBI primer set. TCRdb independently ran MiXCR on the multiplex PCR reads; one entry per CDR3 protein. Of a few hundred thousand distinct CDR3 sequences in the sample, 20% to 25% were seen once. In germline, CDR1 is SGHAT, CDR2 FQDESV (reference sequence). There are 12 residues in the CDR3.

The receptor's source is a man aged 25-45 years with Graves' ophthalmopathy. The sequenced material came from blood. The V and J genes are TRBV11-1 and TRBJ1-2; D remains ambiguous. DNA for the CDR3: TGTGCCGGCAGCCCCAACGGCATCGGCTACACCTTC. It specifies CAGSPNGIGYTF. The full variable domain, completed using reference TRBV11-1 and TRBJ1-2, is EAEVAQSPRYKITEKSQAVAFWCDPISGHATLYWYRQILGQGPELLVQFQDESVVDDSQLPKDRFSAERLKGVDSTLKIQPAELGDSAMYLCAGSPNGIGYTFGSGTRLTVV.